This T cell receptor (beta chain) was captured by sequencing in a study of blood T cell repertoires in COVID-19. The V end was cut by 1 base, the J end by 0 bases, with 16 bases between. The CDR3 covers 18 residues. Per germline, CDR1 LGHNA and CDR2 YSLEER. In the original workflow: Amplifying reference gene primers gave estimates of nucleated cell counts. Some clones are missing from TCRdb's copy, which holds only in-frame ones; the method was immunoSEQ multiplex PCR. V and J calls and clone size come straight from that table; D and trimming were deduced from the DNA. Altogether 90,000 to 150,000 clones are present, 75% to 85% being singletons, with the ten largest covering around 9.3%.

Sequenced material: peripheral blood. The chain couples TRBV4-3 to TRBJ1-3, with D possibly matching TRBD1 (5 bases). The sequence was collected from a human donor in a cohort sampled during active COVID-19. The CDR3 is CASSQASPGGFSGNTIYF. CDR3 sequence (DNA): TGCGCCAGCAGCCAAGCCTCCCCCGGGGGGTTCTCTGGAAACACCATATATTTT.